A single sample is the source of the 20 T cell receptor beta chains below, sequenced in a study of blood T cell repertoires in COVID-19. TCRdb's copy holds only in-frame clones and misses some; the assay was immunoSEQ multiplex PCR. The sample yields some 200,000 clones, roughly 86% seen once. The source material was PBMCs or T cells enriched from blood (not recorded which). These receptors came from a young man with acute COVID-19.

J is TRBJ2-7 and V is TRBV25-1; tentatively, D is TRBD2 (5 bases). V shed 5 bases and J shed 0 bases, with 14 bases lying between them. This CDR3 comprises 15 residues. The V gene's germline CDR1 is MGHDK and CDR2 SYGVNS. The CDR3 nucleotides are TGTGCCAGCAGTACCCAAACTAGGAGCTCCTACGAGCAGTACTTC. It is translated as CASSTQTRSSYEQYF.

V is TRBV27 and J is TRBJ2-7, with TRBD2 matching 9 bases. CDR1 and CDR2 from the germline V gene are MNHEY and SMNVEV (reference sequence). The CDR3 contains 18 residues. V was pared by 6 bases and J by 3 bases, with 18 bases of the junction left unmatched. The CDR3 protein is CASSLRPPTSGQGYEQYF. The DNA of the CDR3 is TGTGCCAGCAGCCTTCGACCGCCTACTAGCGGGCAGGGCTACGAGCAGTACTTC.

This chain joins TRBV21-1 and TRBJ1-5; no DNA check was done on the table's D call, TRBD1. TRBV21-1 is an annotated pseudogene. The CDR3 totals 17 residues. The DNA of the CDR3 is TGTGCCAGCAGCAAAGACGAGACAGGGAAAGCAAATCAGCCCCAGCATTTT. Protein: CASSKDETGKANQPQHF.

V gene TRBV3-1 (or the pseudogene TRBV3-2) combines with J gene TRBJ2-7; perhaps TRBD2 as D (5 bases). Germline loops: CDR1 LGHDT, CDR2 YNNKEL (reference sequence). This CDR3 spans 17 amino acids. Trimming removed 0 bases at V and 1 base at J, with 16 bases between. In nucleotides, the CDR3 is TGTGCCAGCAGCCAAGATCCTGGGTGGGAGAGGTCCTACGAGCAGTACTTC. This gives the protein CASSQDPGWERSYEQYF.

The chain is built from TRBV19 and TRBJ1-3; possible D gene TRBD1, 5 bases. V was clipped by 7 bases and J by 4 bases, with 11 bases between them. Germline-derived CDR1 and CDR2 are LNHDA and SQIVND (reference sequence). This CDR3 comprises 13 residues. CDR3 sequence: CASTLGHGNTIYF. CDR3 bases: TGTGCCAGTACATTGGGGCACGGAAACACCATATATTTT. The variable domain in full, with the rest retrieved from reference TRBV19 and TRBJ1-3, is DGGITQSPKYLFRKEGQNVTLSCEQNLNHDAMYWYRQDPGQGLRLIYYSQIVNDFQKGDIAEGYSVSREKKESFPLTVTSAQKNPTAFYLCASTLGHGNTIYFGEGSWLTVV.

This clone was recorded a few times. The chain is built from TRBV7-3 and TRBJ1-5, with 9 bases lining up with TRBD1. V trimming: 4 bases; J trimming: 1 base; junction bases outside the gene matches: 2. This CDR3 spans 15 amino acids. Germline V CDR1 and CDR2: SGHTA, FQGTGA. CDR3 in amino acids: CASSSTGGSNQPQHF. In DNA form, the CDR3 reads TGTGCCAGCAGCTCGACAGGGGGGAGCAATCAGCCCCAGCATTTT.

This chain connects TRBV27 to TRBJ2-1, with TRBD1 matching over 7 bases. Germline V CDR1 and CDR2: MNHEY, SMNVEV (reference sequence). Trimming took 2 bases from V and 9 from J; bases not matched to a gene: 4. CDR3 length equals 13 residues. CDR3 in amino acids: CASSLGQAGEQFF. In DNA form, the CDR3 reads TGTGCCAGCAGTTTAGGACAGGCGGGTGAGCAGTTCTTC.

The chain carries TRBV19 and TRBJ1-2; TRBD1 is a possible D gene (6 bases). Trimming shortened V by 3 bases and J by 6 bases, and 14 bases separated the two germline ends. The germline V gene has CDR1 LNHDA and CDR2 SQIVND (reference sequence). The CDR3 is 14 residues long. For the CDR3, the DNA is TGTGCCAGTAGTATTGCGGACAGCTCAAATGGCTACACCTTC. As protein: CASSIADSSNGYTF.

This chain links TRBV4-2 with TRBJ1-1; D uncertain. V lost 2 bases to trimming and J lost 4 bases, with 8 bases between them. The CDR3 covers 13 residues. CDR1 LGHNA and CDR2 YNFKEQ come from the germline V gene. DNA of the CDR3: TGTGCCAGCAGCCAATCGGAGGGCACTGAAGCTTTCTTT. It is translated as CASSQSEGTEAFF.

This clone was seen only once. The chain has TRBV28 and TRBJ2-1; 9 bases map to TRBD1. Trimming removed 6 bases from V and 8 bases from J; junction bases left unmatched: 8. Germline V gene sequence: CDR1 MDHEN, CDR2 SYDVKM. This CDR3 is 14 amino acids long. The CDR3 spells CASRAGDRAHEQFF. As DNA, the CDR3 is TGTGCCAGCAGGGCCGGGGACAGGGCCCATGAGCAGTTCTTC.

The chain couples TRBV5-6 to TRBJ2-1; 8 bases are a match to TRBD1. The junction had 6 bases not matched to a gene; V was cut back by 3 bases and J by 4 bases. CDR3 length equals 15 residues. Germline loops: CDR1 SGHDT, CDR2 YYEEEE. The CDR3 DNA reads TGTGCCAGCAGCTCGAGGACAGGGCCTTACAATGAGCAGTTCTTC. Its translation is CASSSRTGPYNEQFF.

The CDR3, as DNA: TGTGCCATCAGTGACACAGGGGACACCGGGGAGCTGTTTTTT. This encodes CAISDTGDTGELFF. The chain is built from TRBV10-3 and TRBJ2-2; 7 bases are a match to TRBD1. CDR1 and CDR2 (germline): ENHRY, SYGVKD. CDR3 length: 14 residues. V shed 3 bases, J shed 3 bases, and the junction held 1 base outside the gene matches.

The J gene is TRBJ1-2, the V gene TRBV28, with D possibly TRBD1 on 6 matching bases. V gave up 6 bases and J gave up 3 bases, with 20 bases separating them. Germline loops: CDR1 MDHEN, CDR2 SYDVKM. This CDR3 is built from 16 residues. DNA of the CDR3: TGTGCCAGCAGCCCTTTCGGGGGGGCGCGTGACTATGGCTACACCTTC. Its protein product is CASSPFGGARDYGYTF.

The chain employs TRBV2 and TRBJ1-6; TRBD1 matches at 8 bases. From germline, CDR1 is SNHLY and CDR2 FYNNEI. This CDR3 has 13 amino acids. V lost 10 bases, J lost 6 bases, and 5 bases stayed unmatched. In DNA, the CDR3 is TGTGCCACCCGGACAGGGAGTAATTCACCCCTCCACTTT. It yields the protein CATRTGSNSPLHF.

The V and J genes are TRBV5-6 and TRBJ2-1; no firm D call. There are 17 residues in the CDR3. Looked up from germline, CDR1 is SGHDT and CDR2 is YYEEEE. The V and J ends lost 4 bases and 5 bases respectively, with 22 bases between them. The chain's CDR3 is CASSRSYTTIKNNEQFF. The DNA of the CDR3 is TGTGCCAGCAGCCGTTCCTATACCACCATCAAGAACAATGAGCAGTTCTTC.

The chain uses TRBV18 and TRBJ2-1; perhaps TRBD2 as D (6 bases). The CDR3 length is 16 residues. Trimming took 5 bases from V and 4 from J, leaving 18 bases between them. Germline-derived CDR1 and CDR2 are KGHSH and LQKENI. The CDR3 loop reads CASSAISGKEYNEQFF. The CDR3, as DNA: TGTGCCAGCTCAGCTATTAGCGGAAAGGAATACAATGAGCAGTTCTTC. The complete variable domain, with remaining parts taken from reference TRBV18 and TRBJ2-1, reads NAGVMQNPRHLVRRRGQEARLRCSPMKGHSHVYWYRQLPEEGLKFMVYLQKENIIDESGMPKERFSAEFPKEGPSILRIQQVVRGDSAAYFCASSAISGKEYNEQFFGPGTRLTVL.

The CDR3 reads CASSSLGGVQETQYF. The CDR3 DNA reads as TGTGCCAGCAGCTCATTGGGGGGAGTTCAAGAGACCCAGTACTTC. The chain carries TRBV7-9 and TRBJ2-5, with D perhaps TRBD2 (6 bases). Per germline, CDR1 SEHNR and CDR2 FQNEAQ (reference sequence). The CDR3 contains 15 residues. The V end lost 4 bases, the J end lost 2 bases, and 14 bases lay between the germline ends. The full variable domain, its missing parts supplied by reference TRBV7-9 and TRBJ2-5, is DTGVSQNPRHKITKRGQNVTFRCDPISEHNRLYWYRQTLGQGPEFLTYFQNEAQLEKSRLLSDRFSAERPKGSFSTLEIQRTEQGDSAMYLCASSSLGGVQETQYFGPGTRLLVL.

The chain couples TRBV6-4 to TRBJ2-6; 9 positions match TRBD1. The CDR3 contains 16 residues. Per the germline V gene, CDR1 is MRHNA and CDR2 is SNTAGT. V lost 2 bases and J lost 6; bases outside the gene matches: 5. CDR3 amino acids: CASSDTRQGEANVLTF. Written as DNA, the CDR3 is TGTGCCAGCAGTGACACCCGACAGGGGGAGGCCAACGTCCTGACTTTC.

In DNA, the CDR3 is TGTGCCAGCAGTCCCCGACTAGCGAGAGAGGGCTTGGAGACCCAGTACTTC. Translated: CASSPRLAREGLETQYF. The chain has TRBV3-1 (or the pseudogene TRBV3-2) and TRBJ2-5, with 8 positions matching TRBD2. This CDR3 comprises 17 residues. After removal of 6 bases from V and 5 bases from J, the junction contained 17 bases not matched to a gene. The germline CDR1 and CDR2 sequences are LGHDT and YNNKEL (reference sequence).

The chain joins TRBV5-1 to TRBJ1-1; D is perhaps TRBD1 (5 bases). This CDR3 has 13 residues. CDR1 and CDR2 from the germline V gene are SGHRS and YFSETQ. The V end lost 4 bases, the J end lost 1 base, and 8 bases lay between the germline ends. The CDR3 DNA reads TGCGCCAGCAGCCAAAGGGGGAACACTGAAGCTTTCTTT. Translated: CASSQRGNTEAFF. Full variable domain (rest looked up from reference TRBV5-1 and TRBJ1-1): KAGVTQTPRYLIKTRGQQVTLSCSPISGHRSVSWYQQTPGQGLQFLFEYFSETQRNKGNFPGRFSGRQFSNSRSEMNVSTLELGDSALYLCASSQRGNTEAFFGQGTRLTVV.